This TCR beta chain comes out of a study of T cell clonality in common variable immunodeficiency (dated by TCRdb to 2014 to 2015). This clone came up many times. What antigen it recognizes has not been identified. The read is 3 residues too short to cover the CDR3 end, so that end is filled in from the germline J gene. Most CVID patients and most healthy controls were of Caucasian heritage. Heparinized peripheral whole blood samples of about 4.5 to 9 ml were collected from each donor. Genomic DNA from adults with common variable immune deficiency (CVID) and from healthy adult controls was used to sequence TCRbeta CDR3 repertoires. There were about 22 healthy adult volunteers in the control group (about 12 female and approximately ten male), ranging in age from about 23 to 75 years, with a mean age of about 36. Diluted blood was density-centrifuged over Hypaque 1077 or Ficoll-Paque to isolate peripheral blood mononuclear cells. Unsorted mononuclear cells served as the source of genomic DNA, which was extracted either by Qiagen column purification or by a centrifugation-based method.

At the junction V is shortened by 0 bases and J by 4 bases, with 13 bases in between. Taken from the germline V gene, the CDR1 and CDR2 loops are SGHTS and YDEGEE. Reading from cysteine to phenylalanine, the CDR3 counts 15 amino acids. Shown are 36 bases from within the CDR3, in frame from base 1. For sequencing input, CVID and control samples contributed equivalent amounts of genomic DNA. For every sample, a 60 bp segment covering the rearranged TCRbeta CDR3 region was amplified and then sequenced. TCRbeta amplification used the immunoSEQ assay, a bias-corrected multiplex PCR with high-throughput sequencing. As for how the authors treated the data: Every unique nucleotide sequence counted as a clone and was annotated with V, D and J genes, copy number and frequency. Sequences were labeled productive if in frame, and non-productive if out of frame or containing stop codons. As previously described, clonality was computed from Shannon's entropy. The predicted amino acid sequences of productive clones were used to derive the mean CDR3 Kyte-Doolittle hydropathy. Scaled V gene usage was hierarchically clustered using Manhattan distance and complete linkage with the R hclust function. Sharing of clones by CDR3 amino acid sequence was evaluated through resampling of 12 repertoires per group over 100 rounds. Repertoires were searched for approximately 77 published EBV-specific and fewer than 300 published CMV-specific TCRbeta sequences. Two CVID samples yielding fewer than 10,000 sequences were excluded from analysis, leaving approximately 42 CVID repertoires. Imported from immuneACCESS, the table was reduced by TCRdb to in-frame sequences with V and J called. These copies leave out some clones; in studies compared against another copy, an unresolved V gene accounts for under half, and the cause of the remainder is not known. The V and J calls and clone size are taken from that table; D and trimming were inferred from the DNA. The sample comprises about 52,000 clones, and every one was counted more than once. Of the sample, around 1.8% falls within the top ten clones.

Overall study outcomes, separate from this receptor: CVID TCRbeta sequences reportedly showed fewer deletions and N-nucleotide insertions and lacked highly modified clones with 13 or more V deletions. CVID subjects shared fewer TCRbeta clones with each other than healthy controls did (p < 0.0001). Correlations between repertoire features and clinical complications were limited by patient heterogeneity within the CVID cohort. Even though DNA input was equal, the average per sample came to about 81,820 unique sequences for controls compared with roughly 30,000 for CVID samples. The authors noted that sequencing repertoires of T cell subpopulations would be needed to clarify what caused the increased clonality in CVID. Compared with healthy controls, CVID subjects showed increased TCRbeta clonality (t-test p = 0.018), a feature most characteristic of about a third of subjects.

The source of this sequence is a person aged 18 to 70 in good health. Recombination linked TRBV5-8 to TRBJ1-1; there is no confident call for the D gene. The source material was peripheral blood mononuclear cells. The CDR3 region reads CASSLGRESRTEAFF. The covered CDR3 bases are TGTGCCAGCAGCTTGGGGCGGGAGAGCCGCACTGAA.